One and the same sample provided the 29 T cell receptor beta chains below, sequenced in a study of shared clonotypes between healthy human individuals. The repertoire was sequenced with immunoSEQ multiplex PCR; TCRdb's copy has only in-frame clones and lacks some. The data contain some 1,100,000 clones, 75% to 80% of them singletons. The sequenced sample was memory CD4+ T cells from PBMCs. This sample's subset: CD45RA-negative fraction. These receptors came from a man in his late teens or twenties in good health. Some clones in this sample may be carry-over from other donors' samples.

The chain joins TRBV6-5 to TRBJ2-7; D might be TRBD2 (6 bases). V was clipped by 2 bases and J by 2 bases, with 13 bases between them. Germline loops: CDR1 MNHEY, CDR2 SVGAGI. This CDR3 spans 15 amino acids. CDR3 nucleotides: TGTGCCAGCAGTTACCCTACCCGGGGGACCTACGAGCAGTACTTC. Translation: CASSYPTRGTYEQYF.

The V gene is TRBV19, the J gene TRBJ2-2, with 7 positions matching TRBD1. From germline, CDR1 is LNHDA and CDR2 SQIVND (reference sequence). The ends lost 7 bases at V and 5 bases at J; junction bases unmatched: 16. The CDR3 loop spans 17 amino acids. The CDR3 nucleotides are TGTGCCAGTACCTTCCCACAAGGGGGCTCCTCGACCGGGGAGCTGTTTTTT. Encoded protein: CASTFPQGGSSTGELFF.

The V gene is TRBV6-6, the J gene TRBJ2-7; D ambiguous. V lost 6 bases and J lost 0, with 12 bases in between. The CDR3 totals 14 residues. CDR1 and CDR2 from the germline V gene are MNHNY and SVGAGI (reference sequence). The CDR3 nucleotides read TGTGCCAGCAGGCCGACCGCAAGCTCCTACGAGCAGTACTTC. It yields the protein CASRPTASSYEQYF.

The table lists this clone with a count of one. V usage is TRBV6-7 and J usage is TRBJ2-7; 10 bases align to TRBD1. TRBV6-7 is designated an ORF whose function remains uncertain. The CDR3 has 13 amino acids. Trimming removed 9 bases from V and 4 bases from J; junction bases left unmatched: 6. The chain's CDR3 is CARRQGAQYEQYF. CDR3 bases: TGTGCCAGGAGACAGGGGGCCCAGTACGAGCAGTACTTC.

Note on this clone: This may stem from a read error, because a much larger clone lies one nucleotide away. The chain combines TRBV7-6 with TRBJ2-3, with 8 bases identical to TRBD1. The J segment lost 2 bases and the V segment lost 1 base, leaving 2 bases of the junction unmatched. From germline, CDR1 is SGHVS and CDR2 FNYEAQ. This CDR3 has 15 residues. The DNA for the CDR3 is TGTGCCAGCAGCTTAGTGACAGGGGTCACAGATACGCAGTATTTT. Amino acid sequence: CASSLVTGVTDTQYF.

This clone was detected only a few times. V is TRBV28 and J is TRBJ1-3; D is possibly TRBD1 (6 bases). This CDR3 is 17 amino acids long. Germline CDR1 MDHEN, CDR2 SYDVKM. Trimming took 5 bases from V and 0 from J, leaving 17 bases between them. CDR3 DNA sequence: TGTGCCAGCAGTCAACTGGGACATTTAAGCTCTGGAAACACCATATATTTT. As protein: CASSQLGHLSSGNTIYF.

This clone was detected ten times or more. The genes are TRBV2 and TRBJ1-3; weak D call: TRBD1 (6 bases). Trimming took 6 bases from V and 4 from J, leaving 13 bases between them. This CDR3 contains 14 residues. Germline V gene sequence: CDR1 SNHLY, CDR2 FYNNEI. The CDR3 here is CASRPQGPGNTIYF. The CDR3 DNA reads TGTGCCAGCAGGCCACAGGGTCCGGGAAACACCATATATTTT. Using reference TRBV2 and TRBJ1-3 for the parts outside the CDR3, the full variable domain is EPEVTQTPSHQVTQMGQEVILRCVPISNHLYFYWYRQILGQKVEFLVSFYNNEISEKSEIFDDQFSVERPDGSNFTLKIRSTKLEDSAMYFCASRPQGPGNTIYFGEGSWLTVV.

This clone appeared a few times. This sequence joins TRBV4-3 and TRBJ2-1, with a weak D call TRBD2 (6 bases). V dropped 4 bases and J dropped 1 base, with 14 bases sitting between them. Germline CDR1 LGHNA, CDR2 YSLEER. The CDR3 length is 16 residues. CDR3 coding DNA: TGCGCCAGCAGCCCCAAGACTAGGAGTTCCTACAATGAGCAGTTCTTC. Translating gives CASSPKTRSSYNEQFF.

CDR3 DNA: TGCGCCAGCAGCTCATATACCGGCACTGAAGCTTTCTTT. Protein: CASSSYTGTEAFF. The chain couples TRBV5-1 to TRBJ1-1, with D unresolved. Looked up from germline, CDR1 is SGHRS and CDR2 is YFSETQ. The CDR3 covers 13 residues. Trimming shortened V by 3 bases and J by 4 bases, and 10 bases separated the two germline ends.

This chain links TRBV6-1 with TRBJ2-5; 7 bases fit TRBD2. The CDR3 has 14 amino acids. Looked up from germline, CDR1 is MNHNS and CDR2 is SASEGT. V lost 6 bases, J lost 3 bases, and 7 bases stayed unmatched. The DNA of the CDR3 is TGTGCCAGCAGCCGTGGGGGGGGGAAAGAGACCCAGTACTTC. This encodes CASSRGGGKETQYF.

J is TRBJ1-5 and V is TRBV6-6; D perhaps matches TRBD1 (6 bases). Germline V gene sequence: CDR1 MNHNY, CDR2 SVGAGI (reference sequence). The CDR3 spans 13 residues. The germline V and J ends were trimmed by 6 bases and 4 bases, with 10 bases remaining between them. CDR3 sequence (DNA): TGTGCCAGCAGGCCTACAGGGAATCAGCCCCAGCATTTT. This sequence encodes CASRPTGNQPQHF.

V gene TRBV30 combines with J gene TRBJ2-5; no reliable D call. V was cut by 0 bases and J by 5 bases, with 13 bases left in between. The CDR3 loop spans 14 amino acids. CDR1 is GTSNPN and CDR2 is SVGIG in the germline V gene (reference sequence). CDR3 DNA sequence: TGTGCCTGGAGTGTACTGTATCGTAGGGAGACCCAGTACTTC. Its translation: CAWSVLYRRETQYF.

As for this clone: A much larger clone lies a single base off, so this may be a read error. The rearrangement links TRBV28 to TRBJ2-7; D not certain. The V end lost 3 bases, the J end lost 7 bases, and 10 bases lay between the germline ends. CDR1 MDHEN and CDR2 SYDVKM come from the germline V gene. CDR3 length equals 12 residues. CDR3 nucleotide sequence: TGTGCCAGCAGTTTCGTGCTCGGAGAGCAGTACTTC. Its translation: CASSFVLGEQYF.

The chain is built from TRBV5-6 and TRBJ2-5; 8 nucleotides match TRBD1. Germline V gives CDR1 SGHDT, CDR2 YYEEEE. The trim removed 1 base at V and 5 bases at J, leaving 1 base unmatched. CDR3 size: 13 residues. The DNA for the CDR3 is TGTGCCAGCAGCTTGTACAGGGGGGAGACCCAGTACTTC. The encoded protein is CASSLYRGETQYF.

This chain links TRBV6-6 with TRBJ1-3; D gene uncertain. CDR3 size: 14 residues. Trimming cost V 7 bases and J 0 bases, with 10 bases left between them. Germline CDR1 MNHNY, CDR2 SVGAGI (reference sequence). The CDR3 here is CASTLQNSGNTIYF. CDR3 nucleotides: TGTGCCAGCACCCTACAGAACTCTGGAAACACCATATATTTT.

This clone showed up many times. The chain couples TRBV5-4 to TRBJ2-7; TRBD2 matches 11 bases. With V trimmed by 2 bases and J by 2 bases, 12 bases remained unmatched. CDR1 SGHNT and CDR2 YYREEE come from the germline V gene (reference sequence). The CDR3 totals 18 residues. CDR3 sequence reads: CASSLSLLAGGLAYEQYF. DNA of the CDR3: TGTGCCAGCAGCTTAAGTTTGCTAGCGGGAGGATTGGCCTACGAGCAGTACTTC.

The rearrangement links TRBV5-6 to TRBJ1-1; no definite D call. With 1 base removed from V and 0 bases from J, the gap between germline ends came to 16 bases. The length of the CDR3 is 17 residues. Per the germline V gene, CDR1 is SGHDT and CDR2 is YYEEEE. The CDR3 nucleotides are TGTGCCAGCAGCTTGTTGGCAGAGCGATTAATGAACACTGAAGCTTTCTTT. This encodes CASSLLAERLMNTEAFF.

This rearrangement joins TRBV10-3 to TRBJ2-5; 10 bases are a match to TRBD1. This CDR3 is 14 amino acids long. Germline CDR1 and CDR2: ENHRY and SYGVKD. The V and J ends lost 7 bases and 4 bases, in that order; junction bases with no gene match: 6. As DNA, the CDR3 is TGTGCCATCACCCCCGGGACAGGGGTAGAGACCCAGTACTTC. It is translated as CAITPGTGVETQYF.

The CDR3 spells CAWRAGPTELFF. The CDR3 bases are TGTGCCTGGAGGGCGGGGCCGACGGAGCTGTTTTTT. The genes are TRBV30 and TRBJ2-2; D perhaps matches TRBD2 (6 bases). Germline CDR1 is GTSNPN and CDR2 is SVGIG (reference sequence). This CDR3 is built from 12 residues. The V end lost 3 bases, the J end lost 10 bases, and 12 bases lay between the germline ends.

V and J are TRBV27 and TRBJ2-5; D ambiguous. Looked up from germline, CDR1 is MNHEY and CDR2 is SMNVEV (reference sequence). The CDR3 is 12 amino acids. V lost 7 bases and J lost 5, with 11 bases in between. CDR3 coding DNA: TGTGCCAGCATCCTCCCGGCGGAGACCCAGTACTTC. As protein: CASILPAETQYF.

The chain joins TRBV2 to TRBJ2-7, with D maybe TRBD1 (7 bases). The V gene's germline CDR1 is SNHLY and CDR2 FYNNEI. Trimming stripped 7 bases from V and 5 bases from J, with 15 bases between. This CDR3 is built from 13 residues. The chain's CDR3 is CASTAGQYDEQYF. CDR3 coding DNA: TGTGCCAGCACCGCGGGACAGTACGACGAGCAGTACTTC. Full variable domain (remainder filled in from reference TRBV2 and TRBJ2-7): EPEVTQTPSHQVTQMGQEVILRCVPISNHLYFYWYRQILGQKVEFLVSFYNNEISEKSEIFDDQFSVERPDGSNFTLKIRSTKLEDSAMYFCASTAGQYDEQYFGPGTRLTVT.

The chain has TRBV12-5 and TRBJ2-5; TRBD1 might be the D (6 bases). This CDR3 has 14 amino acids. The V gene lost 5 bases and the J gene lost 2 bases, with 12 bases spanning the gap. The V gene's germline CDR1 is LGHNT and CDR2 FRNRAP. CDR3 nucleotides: TGTGCTAGTGGTACAGGGACCCTTCAAGAGACCCAGTACTTC. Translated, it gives CASGTGTLQETQYF. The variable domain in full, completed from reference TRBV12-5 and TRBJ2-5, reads DARVTQTPRHKVTEMGQEVTMRCQPILGHNTVFWYRQTMMQGLELLAYFRNRAPLDDSGMPKDRFSAEMPDATLATLKIQPSEPRDSAVYFCASGTGTLQETQYFGPGTRLLVL.

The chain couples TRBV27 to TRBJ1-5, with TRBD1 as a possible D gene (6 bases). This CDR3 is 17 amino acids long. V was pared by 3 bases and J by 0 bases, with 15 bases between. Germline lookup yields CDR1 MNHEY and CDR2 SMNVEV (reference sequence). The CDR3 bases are TGTGCCAGCAGTTTCGGGGGGGCTCACCATAGCAATCAGCCCCAGCATTTT. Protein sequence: CASSFGGAHHSNQPQHF.

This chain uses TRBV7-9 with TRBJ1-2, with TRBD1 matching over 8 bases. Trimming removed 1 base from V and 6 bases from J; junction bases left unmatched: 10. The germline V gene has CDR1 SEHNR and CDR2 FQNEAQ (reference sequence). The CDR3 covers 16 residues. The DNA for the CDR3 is TGTGCCAGCAGCTTAGTATACGGACAGGGAAAGGATGGCTACACCTTC. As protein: CASSLVYGQGKDGYTF.

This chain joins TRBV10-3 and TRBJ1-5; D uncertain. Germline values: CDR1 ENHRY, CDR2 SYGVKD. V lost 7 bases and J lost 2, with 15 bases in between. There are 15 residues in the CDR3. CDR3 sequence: CAIKDGERGNQPQHF. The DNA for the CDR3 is TGTGCCATCAAAGACGGTGAGAGGGGCAATCAGCCCCAGCATTTT.

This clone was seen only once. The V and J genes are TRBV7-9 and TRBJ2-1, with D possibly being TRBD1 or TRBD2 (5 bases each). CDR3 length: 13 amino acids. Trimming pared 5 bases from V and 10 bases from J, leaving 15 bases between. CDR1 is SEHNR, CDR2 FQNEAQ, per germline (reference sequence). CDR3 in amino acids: CASSPPGRGEQFF. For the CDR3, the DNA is TGTGCCAGCAGCCCTCCCGGACGGGGCGAGCAGTTCTTC. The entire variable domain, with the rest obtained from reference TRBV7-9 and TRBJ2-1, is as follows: DTGVSQNPRHKITKRGQNVTFRCDPISEHNRLYWYRQTLGQGPEFLTYFQNEAQLEKSRLLSDRFSAERPKGSFSTLEIQRTEQGDSAMYLCASSPPGRGEQFFGPGTRLTVL.

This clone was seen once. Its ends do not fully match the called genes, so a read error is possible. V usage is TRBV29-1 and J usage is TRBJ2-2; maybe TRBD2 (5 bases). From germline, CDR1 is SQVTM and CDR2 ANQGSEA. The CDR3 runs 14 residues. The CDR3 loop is CSVQREMNTGELSF. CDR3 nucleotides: TGCAGCGTTCAGAGGGAGATGAACACCGGGGAGCTGTCTTTT.

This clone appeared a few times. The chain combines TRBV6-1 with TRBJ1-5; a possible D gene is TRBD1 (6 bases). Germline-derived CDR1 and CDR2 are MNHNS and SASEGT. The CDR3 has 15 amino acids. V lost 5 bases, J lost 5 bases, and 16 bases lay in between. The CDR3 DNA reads TGTGCCAGCAGTCTACAGGGTGGTTCGGATCAGCCCCAGCATTTT. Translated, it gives CASSLQGGSDQPQHF.

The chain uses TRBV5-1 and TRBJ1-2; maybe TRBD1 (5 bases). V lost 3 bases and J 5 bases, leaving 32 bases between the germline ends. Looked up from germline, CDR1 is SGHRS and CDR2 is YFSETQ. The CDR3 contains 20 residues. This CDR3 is CASSSPASGDRYTGYYGYTF. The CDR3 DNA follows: TGCGCCAGCAGCTCCCCTGCCAGTGGGGACCGCTATACAGGCTATTATGGCTACACCTTC.